Following are 12 T cell receptor beta chains from one sample sequenced in a study of spatial heterogeneity in lung cancer. A single record per CDR3 protein comes from TCRdb applying MiXCR to the 5' RACE reads. The sample has about 70,000 distinct CDR3 sequences; about 8.2% are singletons. Sample time point: blood at routine non-recurrence follow-up after resection. Sequences were derived from PBMCs, sampled at follow-up. These receptors were collected from a female donor with early-stage non-small cell lung cancer.

This chain links TRBV5-1 with TRBJ2-5; D gene ambiguous. Germline V CDR1 and CDR2: SGHRS, YFSETQ. Trimming took off 0 bases at V and 2 bases at J, with 8 bases between the two ends. This CDR3 has 14 amino acids. The CDR3 loop is CASSLVLGQETQYF. Written as DNA, the CDR3 is TGCGCCAGCAGCTTGGTTTTGGGACAAGAGACCCAGTACTTC.

This clonotype was seen many times. This sequence joins TRBV28 and TRBJ1-5, with D unresolved. The CDR3 covers 12 residues. The germline V and J ends were trimmed by 7 bases and 1 base, with 5 bases remaining between them. Germline-derived CDR1 and CDR2 are MDHEN and SYDVKM. The CDR3 sequence: CASTWSNQPQHF. The DNA for the CDR3 is TGTGCCAGCACATGGAGCAATCAGCCCCAGCATTTT.

This clonotype was counted many times. The rearrangement links TRBV19 to TRBJ1-5; the D gene is possibly TRBD1 (5 bases). This CDR3 spans 15 amino acids. Germline CDR1 LNHDA, CDR2 SQIVND (reference sequence). Trimming cost V 4 bases and J 3 bases, with 13 bases left between them. As DNA, the CDR3 is TGTGCCAGTAGTAAACAGGCAAACCACAATCAGCCCCAGCATTTT. It encodes CASSKQANHNQPQHF.

This clonotype showed up many times. The chain carries TRBV30 and TRBJ1-5; no definite D call. The CDR3 extends over 13 amino acids. Trimming stripped 0 bases from V and 0 bases from J, with 3 bases between. CDR1 GTSNPN and CDR2 SVGIG come from the germline V gene (reference sequence). As DNA, the CDR3 is TGTGCCTGGAGTGTACGTAGCAATCAGCCCCAGCATTTT. Translated, it gives CAWSVRSNQPQHF. The variable domain in full, completed from reference TRBV30 and TRBJ1-5, reads SQTIHQWPATLVQPVGSPLSLECTVEGTSNPNLYWYRQAAGRGLQLLFYSVGIGQISSEVPQNLSASRPQDRQFILSSKKLLLSDSGFYLCAWSVRSNQPQHFGDGTRLSIL.

There are many counts of this clonotype. The J gene is TRBJ1-4, the V gene TRBV12-3 or TRBV12-4; TRBD1 aligns across 10 bases. The junction had 6 bases not matched to a gene; V was cut back by 6 bases and J by 8 bases. CDR3 length equals 14 residues. CDR3 in DNA: TGTGCCAGCAGAGGGACAGGGGTTTTGGAAAAACTGTTTTTT. This sequence encodes CASRGTGVLEKLFF.

This clonotype was counted ten times or more. CDR3 loop: CASSLAWPENNEQFF. The CDR3 DNA is TGCGCCAGCAGCTTGGCCTGGCCAGAAAACAATGAGCAGTTCTTC. The chain couples TRBV5-1 to TRBJ2-1; unclear D gene. V lost 0 bases and J 5 bases, leaving 12 bases between the germline ends. Germline values: CDR1 SGHRS, CDR2 YFSETQ. The CDR3 extends over 15 amino acids.

There are many counts of this clonotype. The chain joins TRBV3-1 to TRBJ1-2; 12 bases fit TRBD1. This CDR3 has 18 amino acids. After removal of 2 bases from V and 7 bases from J, the junction contained 14 bases not matched to a gene. Looked up from germline, CDR1 is LGHDT and CDR2 is YNNKEL (reference sequence). The DNA for the CDR3 is TGTGCCAGCAGCCAACCTGGGACAGGGGGCGAATATGGAGCTGGCTACACCTTC. Protein: CASSQPGTGGEYGAGYTF.

This rearrangement joins TRBV29-1 to TRBJ2-2; maybe TRBD2 (5 bases). This CDR3 is built from 15 residues. Germline loops: CDR1 SQVTM, CDR2 ANQGSEA. V shed 5 bases and J shed 0 bases, with 13 bases lying between them. The CDR3 coding sequence is TGCAGCGTTACGGGAAGCGGAACGAACACCGGGGAGCTGTTTTTT. Protein: CSVTGSGTNTGELFF.

This clonotype was observed at least ten times. The gene calls are TRBV7-9 and TRBJ2-3; D unresolved. Germline V lookup: CDR1 SEHNR, CDR2 FQNEAQ (reference sequence). This CDR3 has 14 amino acids. The V gene lost 9 bases and the J gene lost 4 bases, with 17 bases spanning the gap. CDR3 residues: CASPKGLAADTQYF. CDR3 nucleotide sequence: TGTGCCAGTCCGAAAGGGTTGGCGGCAGATACGCAGTATTTT.

This clonotype was observed a few times. The V gene is TRBV20-1, the J gene TRBJ2-3, with TRBD2 matching over 12 bases. The CDR3 contains 15 residues. CDR1 is DFQATT and CDR2 is SNEGSKA in the germline V gene (reference sequence). The V and J ends lost 1 base and 1 base, in that order; junction bases with no gene match: 0. Here the CDR3 reads CSARGLAGGTDTQYF. In DNA, the CDR3 is TGCAGTGCTAGAGGACTAGCGGGAGGCACAGATACGCAGTATTTT.

This clonotype was seen repeatedly, ten times or more. The V gene is TRBV3-1, the J gene TRBJ2-1; perhaps TRBD2 as D (6 bases). V was shortened by 0 bases and J by 4 bases, with 13 bases between the two germline ends. The germline V gene encodes CDR1 LGHDT and CDR2 YNNKEL (reference sequence). CDR3 length equals 16 residues. The CDR3 spells CASSQERETRYNEQFF. The CDR3 region has the DNA TGTGCCAGCAGCCAAGAGAGGGAGACTAGATACAATGAGCAGTTCTTC.

The sample holds many counts of this clonotype. CDR3 nucleotide sequence: TGTGCCAGCAGCTTAGTCTCCACAGATTACAATGAGCAGTTCTTC. Amino acid sequence: CASSLVSTDYNEQFF. This chain uses TRBV11-2 with TRBJ2-1; D not resolved. Germline lookup yields CDR1 SGHAT and CDR2 FQNNGV. V was pared by 1 base and J by 4 bases, with 11 bases between. CDR3 length: 15 residues.